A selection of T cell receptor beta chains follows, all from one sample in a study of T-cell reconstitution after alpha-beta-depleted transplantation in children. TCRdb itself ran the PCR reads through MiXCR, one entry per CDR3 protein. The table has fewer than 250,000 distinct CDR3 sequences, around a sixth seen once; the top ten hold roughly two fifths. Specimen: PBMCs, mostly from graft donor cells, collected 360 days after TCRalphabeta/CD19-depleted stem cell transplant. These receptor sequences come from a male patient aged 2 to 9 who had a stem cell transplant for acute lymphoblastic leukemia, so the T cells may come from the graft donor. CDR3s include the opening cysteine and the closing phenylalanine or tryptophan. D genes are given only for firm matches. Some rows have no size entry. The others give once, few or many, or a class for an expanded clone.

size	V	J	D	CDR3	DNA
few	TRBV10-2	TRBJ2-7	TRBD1	CASSESTRGLYEQYF	TGCGCCAGCAGTGAGTCGACCAGGGGGCTCTACGAGCAGTACTTC
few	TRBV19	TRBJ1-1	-	CASSILGHMNTEAFF	TGTGCCAGTAGTATTCTGGGACATATGAACACTGAAGCTTTCTTT
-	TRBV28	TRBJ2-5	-	CASSLADQETQYF	TGTGCCAGCAGTTTGGCGGACCAAGAGACCCAGTACTTC
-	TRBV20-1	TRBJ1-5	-	CSASPQRHQPQHF	TGCAGTGCTAGTCCCCAGAGGCATCAGCCCCAGCATTTT
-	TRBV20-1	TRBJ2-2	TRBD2	CSARRTSNNGELFF	TGCAGTGCTAGGCGGACTAGTAATAACGGGGAGCTGTTTTTT
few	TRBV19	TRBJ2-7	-	CASSIGHRTYEQYF	TGTGCCAGTAGTATAGGACACCGAACCTACGAGCAGTACTTC
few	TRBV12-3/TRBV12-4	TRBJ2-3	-	CASLRDLTDTQYF	TGTGCCAGCCTCCGGGACCTCACAGATACGCAGTATTTT
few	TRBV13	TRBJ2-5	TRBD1	CASSLEGQGEQETQYF	TGTGCCAGCAGCTTAGAGGGACAGGGGGAACAAGAGACCCAGTACTTC
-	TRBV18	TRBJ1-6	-	CASSSGKASPLHF	TGTGCCAGCTCGTCCGGGAAAGCCTCACCCCTCCACTTT
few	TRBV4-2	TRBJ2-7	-	CASSQVGDEQYF	TGTGCCAGCAGCCAAGTCGGCGACGAGCAGTACTTC
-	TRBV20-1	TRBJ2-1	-	CSASLRLGSYNEQFF	TGCAGTGCTAGCTTAAGGTTGGGCTCCTACAATGAGCAGTTCTTC
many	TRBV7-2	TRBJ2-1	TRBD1	CASSLVPGGYNEQFF	TGTGCCAGCAGCTTAGTGCCAGGGGGCTACAATGAGCAGTTCTTC
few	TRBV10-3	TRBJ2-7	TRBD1	CAISSRQGSHEQYF	TGTGCCATCAGCTCTCGACAGGGGAGCCACGAGCAGTACTTC
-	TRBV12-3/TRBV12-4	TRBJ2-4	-	CASSFSRDWSKNIQYF	TGTGCCAGCAGTTTCAGCAGGGACTGGTCCAAAAACATTCAGTACTTC
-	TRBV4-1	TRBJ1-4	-	CASSKAGADEKLFF	TGCGCCAGCAGCAAAGCGGGAGCGGATGAAAAACTGTTTTTT
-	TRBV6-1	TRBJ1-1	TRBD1	CARGRGRGTEAFF	TGTGCCAGGGGCAGGGGGCGTGGGACTGAAGCTTTCTTT
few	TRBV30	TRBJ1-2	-	CASDRGGNYGYTF	TGTGCCTCGGACCGGGGTGGGAACTATGGCTACACCTTC
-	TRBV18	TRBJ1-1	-	CASSPREGWENTEAFF	TGTGCCAGCTCACCCCGAGAGGGGTGGGAGAACACTGAAGCTTTCTTT
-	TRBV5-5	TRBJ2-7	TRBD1	CASSWGTGLVSYEQYF	TGTGCCAGCAGCTGGGGGACAGGGCTGGTATCCTACGAGCAGTACTTC
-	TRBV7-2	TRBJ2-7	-	CASSLSLPPEQYF	TGTGCCAGCAGCTTAAGTCTGCCCCCGGAGCAGTACTTC
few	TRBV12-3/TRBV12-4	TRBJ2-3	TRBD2	CASSLQRGGGDTQYF	TGTGCCAGCAGTTTGCAGCGGGGGGGCGGGGATACGCAGTATTTT
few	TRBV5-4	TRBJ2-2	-	CASSLVRENTGELFF	TGTGCCAGCAGCTTGGTGCGGGAGAACACCGGGGAGCTGTTTTTT
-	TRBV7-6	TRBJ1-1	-	CASSLAGGTTEAFF	TGTGCCAGCAGCTTAGCAGGGGGGACGACTGAAGCTTTCTTT
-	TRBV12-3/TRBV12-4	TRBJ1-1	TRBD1	CASSFPGQGVTEAFF	TGTGCCAGCAGTTTTCCCGGACAGGGAGTTACTGAAGCTTTCTTT
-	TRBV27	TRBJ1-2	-	CASSFGFGVSGGYTF	TGTGCCAGCAGTTTTGGTTTCGGGGTATCAGGCGGCTACACCTTC
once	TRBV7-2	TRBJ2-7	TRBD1	CASPQGVYPSYEQYF	TGTGCCAGCCCCCAGGGGGTCTACCCATCCTACGAGCAGTACTTC
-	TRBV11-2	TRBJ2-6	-	CASSEGIGANVLTF	TGTGCCAGCAGCGAGGGTATTGGGGCCAACGTCCTGACTTTC
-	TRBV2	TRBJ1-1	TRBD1	CASSLTRDRGLGNTEAFF	TGTGCCAGCAGTTTAACTCGGGACAGGGGGCTCGGAAACACTGAAGCTTTCTTT
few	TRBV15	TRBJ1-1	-	CATSRDEGLTEAFF	TGTGCCACCAGCAGAGATGAGGGACTTACTGAAGCTTTCTTT
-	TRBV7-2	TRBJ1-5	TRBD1	CASSSRGDQPQHF	TGTGCCAGCAGTTCCAGGGGGGATCAGCCCCAGCATTTT
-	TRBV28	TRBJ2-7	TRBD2	CASSLGGLAGGPNNEQYF	TGTGCCAGCAGTTTAGGAGGATTAGCGGGGGGGCCTAACAACGAGCAGTACTTC
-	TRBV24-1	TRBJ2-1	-	CATSMSSYNEQFF	TGTGCCACCAGTATGAGCTCCTACAATGAGCAGTTCTTC
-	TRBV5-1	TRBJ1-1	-	CASSFLGGGMNTEAFF	TGCGCCAGCAGTTTTCTTGGTGGAGGGATGAACACTGAAGCTTTCTTT
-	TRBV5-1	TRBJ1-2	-	CASNPEPNYGYTF	TGCGCCAGCAATCCCGAACCGAACTATGGCTACACCTTC
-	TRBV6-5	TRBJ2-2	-	CASSYFTSLGELFF	TGTGCCAGCAGTTACTTCACCTCTTTAGGGGAGCTGTTTTTT
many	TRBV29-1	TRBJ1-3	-	CSVGRGNTIYF	TGCAGCGTTGGAAGGGGAAACACCATATATTTT
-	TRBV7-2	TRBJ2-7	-	CASSLALAASYEQYF	TGTGCCAGCAGCTTAGCGCTCGCAGCTTCCTACGAGCAGTACTTC
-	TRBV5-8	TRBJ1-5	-	CASLGYSNQPQHF	TGTGCCAGCCTGGGGTATAGCAATCAGCCCCAGCATTTT
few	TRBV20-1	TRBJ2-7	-	CSASSGSSYEQYF	TGCAGTGCTAGTTCTGGGTCTAGTTACGAGCAGTACTTC
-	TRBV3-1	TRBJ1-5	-	CASSQDLPTSGSNQPQHF	TGTGCCAGCAGCCAAGATTTACCTACTTCAGGGAGCAATCAGCCCCAGCATTTT
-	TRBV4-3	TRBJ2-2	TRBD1	CASSQTPGQVTGELFF	TGCGCCAGCAGCCAGACTCCGGGACAGGTCACCGGGGAGCTGTTTTTT
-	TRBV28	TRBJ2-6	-	CASSLVGKSSGANVLTF	TGTGCCAGCAGTTTAGTGGGGAAAAGCTCTGGGGCCAACGTCCTGACTTTC
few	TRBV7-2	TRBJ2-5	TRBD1	CASSFTQGLFETQYF	TGTGCCAGCAGCTTTACACAGGGGTTGTTCGAGACCCAGTACTTC
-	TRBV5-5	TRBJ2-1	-	CASSLLVDRDSYNEQFF	TGTGCCAGCAGCTTGCTCGTCGACCGGGACTCTTACAATGAGCAGTTCTTC
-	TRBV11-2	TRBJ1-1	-	CASSSQWGRDTEAFF	TGTGCCAGCAGCTCGCAGTGGGGGCGGGACACTGAAGCTTTCTTT
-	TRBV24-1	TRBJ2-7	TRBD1	CATSDPNGQGQSYEQYF	TGTGCCACCAGTGATCCCAACGGACAGGGGCAGTCCTACGAGCAGTACTTC
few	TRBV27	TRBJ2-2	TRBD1	CASSRTGGNTGELFF	TGTGCCAGCAGTCGTACAGGGGGCAATACCGGGGAGCTGTTTTTT
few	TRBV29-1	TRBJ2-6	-	CSVVNRGPSGANVLTF	TGCAGCGTTGTTAATCGGGGTCCCTCTGGGGCCAACGTCCTGACTTTC
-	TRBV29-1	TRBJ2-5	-	CSVEGPGIEETQYF	TGCAGCGTTGAAGGTCCGGGTATAGAAGAGACCCAGTACTTC
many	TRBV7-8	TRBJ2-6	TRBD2	CASSLWTSGGAISVLTF	TGTGCCAGCAGCTTATGGACTAGCGGGGGGGCCATCTCCGTCCTGACTTTC
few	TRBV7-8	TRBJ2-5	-	CASSLGEKETQYF	TGTGCCAGCAGCTTAGGGGAGAAGGAGACCCAGTACTTC
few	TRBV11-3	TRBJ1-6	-	CASSFGGGSPLHF	TGTGCCAGCAGCTTTGGGGGCGGTTCACCCCTCCACTTT
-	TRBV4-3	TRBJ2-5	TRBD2	CASSHRLADLQETQYF	TGCGCCAGCAGCCACCGACTAGCGGACCTTCAAGAGACCCAGTACTTC